Each of the 10 T cell receptor beta chains below was sequenced from the same sample in a study of blood T cell repertoires in COVID-19. The assay was immunoSEQ multiplex PCR, and TCRdb's table has in-frame clones only and misses some. The sample gives 490,000 or so clones, approximately 90% of which show up once; about 1.7% is in the top ten. The sequencing input was PBMCs or T cells enriched from blood (not recorded which). These receptors came from a woman aged 40 to 50 who had recovered from COVID-19.

The chain combines TRBV5-6 with TRBJ1-1; 7 bases line up with TRBD1. Germline assignment: CDR1 SGHDT and CDR2 YYEEEE. The CDR3 loop spans 14 amino acids. The ends lost 4 bases at V and 1 base at J; junction bases unmatched: 4. CDR3 in amino acids: CASSTGAPNTEAFF. Written as DNA, the CDR3 is TGTGCCAGCAGCACAGGGGCCCCGAACACTGAAGCTTTCTTT.

This clone was recorded a few times. This chain joins TRBV2 and TRBJ1-4; 7 bases agree with TRBD1. This CDR3 contains 16 residues. V gave up 5 bases and J gave up 8 bases; unmatched junction bases: 14. CDR1 is SNHLY and CDR2 is FYNNEI in the germline V gene. The CDR3 region has the DNA TGTGCCAGCAGTAGGGACAGCTCCGCCGTGGGAGAAAAACTGTTTTTT. Amino acids: CASSRDSSAVGEKLFF.

This clone has only a few counts. This chain links TRBV3-1 (or the pseudogene TRBV3-2) with TRBJ1-2, with 12 bases lining up with TRBD1. Germline V gene sequence: CDR1 LGHDT, CDR2 YNNKEL (reference sequence). V was pared by 3 bases and J by 8 bases, with 7 bases of the junction left unmatched. The CDR3 sequence is 15 residues long. CDR3 sequence reads: CASSQGQGASYGYTF. As DNA, the CDR3 is TGTGCCAGCAGCCAGGGACAGGGGGCGTCTTACGGCTACACCTTC.

The chain is built from TRBV11-2 and TRBJ1-2; D is unresolved. Trimming took off 1 base at V and 0 bases at J, with 6 bases between the two ends. Germline lookup yields CDR1 SGHAT and CDR2 FQNNGV. The CDR3 is 14 residues long. Here the CDR3 DNA reads TGTGCCAGCAGCTTAGGGCTAGCTAACTATGGCTACACCTTC. Protein: CASSLGLANYGYTF. Supplemented by reference TRBV11-2 and TRBJ1-2, the full variable domain reads EAGVAQSPRYKIIEKRQSVAFWCNPISGHATLYWYQQILGQGPKLLIQFQNNGVVDDSQLPKDRFSAERLKGVDSTLKIQPAKLEDSAVYLCASSLGLANYGYTFGSGTRLTVV.

The chain couples TRBV3-1 (or the pseudogene TRBV3-2) to TRBJ1-1; D is ambiguous. The germline V gene has CDR1 LGHDT and CDR2 YNNKEL (reference sequence). This CDR3 spans 14 amino acids. Trimming left V 4 bases short and J 0 bases short, with 9 bases between. DNA of the CDR3: TGTGCCAGCAGCCGGGAGTTTTTGAACACTGAAGCTTTCTTT. As protein: CASSREFLNTEAFF.

The chain is built from TRBV2 and TRBJ1-3; no definite D call. Germline assignment: CDR1 SNHLY and CDR2 FYNNEI. Trimming shortened V by 4 bases and J by 0 bases, and 7 bases separated the two germline ends. The CDR3 totals 14 residues. In DNA form, the CDR3 reads TGTGCCAGCAGTGGCAGGTTCTCTGGAAACACCATATATTTT. Protein sequence: CASSGRFSGNTIYF.

This chain uses TRBV19 with TRBJ1-1; a possible D gene is TRBD1 (6 bases). There are 12 residues in the CDR3. Germline V lookup: CDR1 LNHDA, CDR2 SQIVND (reference sequence). Trimming shortened V by 8 bases and J by 1 base, and 8 bases separated the two germline ends. The CDR3 DNA reads TGTGCCAGTGGACAGAAGAACACTGAAGCTTTCTTT. It yields the protein CASGQKNTEAFF.

The rearrangement joins TRBV27 to TRBJ1-5, with D tentatively TRBD1 (6 bases). The ends were cut back, 3 bases at V and 4 bases at J, with 19 bases in the middle. CDR3 length: 17 residues. Germline V gives CDR1 MNHEY, CDR2 SMNVEV (reference sequence). In DNA form, the CDR3 reads TGTGCCAGCAGTTTTTCGCTATTAGGGGGTCGTAATCAGCCCCAGCATTTT. Encoded protein: CASSFSLLGGRNQPQHF.

The genes are TRBV4-3 and TRBJ1-5; 8 nucleotides align to TRBD1. The CDR3 extends over 17 amino acids. Germline V gene sequence: CDR1 LGHNA, CDR2 YSLEER. Trimming took 1 base from V and 7 from J; bases not matched to a gene: 12. CDR3 nucleotide sequence: TGCGCCAGCAGCCAAGGGACAGGGAGCCCTTCGGAACAGCCCCAGCATTTT. It specifies CASSQGTGSPSEQPQHF.

This rearrangement joins TRBV5-4 to TRBJ2-7; TRBD1 aligns across 8 bases. The length of the CDR3 is 14 residues. Trimming cost V 4 bases and J 4 bases; bases outside gene matches: 7. Germline CDR1 reads SGHNT; CDR2 reads YYREEE (reference sequence). CDR3 residues: CASSARDRTYEQYF. The CDR3 DNA follows: TGTGCCAGCAGCGCCCGGGACAGGACTTACGAGCAGTACTTC.